This T cell receptor (beta chain) was captured by sequencing in a study of lymphopenia after photon versus proton radiotherapy. Looked up from germline, CDR1 is SGHRS and CDR2 is YFSETQ. V was pared by 0 bases and J by 6 bases, with 12 bases between. The CDR3 totals 14 residues. Points from the study as a whole: A bigger post-nadir fall in TCR diversity correlated inversely with survival time in deceased patients. Better survival with proton therapy was suggested as possible, not demonstrated.

Sequencing used immunoSEQ multiplex PCR; TCRdb keeps in-frame clones, though not all of them. The table includes tens of thousands of clones, approximately 91% detected once. This clone appeared a few times. Antigen specificity is unknown. The sequencing used peripheral blood, collected from a patient treated with photon-based radiotherapy. The rearrangement links TRBV5-1 to TRBJ1-2; D unclear. The sequence came from a woman aged 70-85 years with pancreatic cancer. Here the CDR3 DNA reads TGCGCCAGCAGCTTGGGCCAGGCAGGAGATGGCTACACCTTC. Encoded protein: CASSLGQAGDGYTF.